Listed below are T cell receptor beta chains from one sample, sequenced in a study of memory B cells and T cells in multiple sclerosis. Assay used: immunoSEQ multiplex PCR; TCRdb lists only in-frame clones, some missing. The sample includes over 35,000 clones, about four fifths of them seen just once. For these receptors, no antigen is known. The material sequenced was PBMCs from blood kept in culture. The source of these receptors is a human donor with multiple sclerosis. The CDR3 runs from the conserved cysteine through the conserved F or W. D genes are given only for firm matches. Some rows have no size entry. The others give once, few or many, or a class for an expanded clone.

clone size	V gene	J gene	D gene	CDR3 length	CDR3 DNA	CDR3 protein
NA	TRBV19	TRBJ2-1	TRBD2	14	TGTGCCAGTAATCCGGGACTAACGAACAATGAGCAGTTCTTC	CASNPGLTNNEQFF
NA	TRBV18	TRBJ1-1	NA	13	TGTGCCAGCTCAGCCCAGGGTGACACTGAAGCTTTCTTT	CASSAQGDTEAFF
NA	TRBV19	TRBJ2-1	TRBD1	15	TGTGCCAGCGAGGGGGACAGGGAAGGCTACAATGAGCAGTTCTTC	CASEGDREGYNEQFF
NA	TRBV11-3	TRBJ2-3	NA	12	TGTGCCAGCAGCCTGCCGGGGGATACGCAGTATTTT	CASSLPGDTQYF
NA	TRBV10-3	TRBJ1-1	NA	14	TGTGCCATCAGTTCATCGACAGCGAACACTGAAGCTTTCTTT	CAISSSTANTEAFF
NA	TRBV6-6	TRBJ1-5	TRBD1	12	TGTGCCAGCAGGCAGGGGGATCAGCCCCAGCATTTT	CASRQGDQPQHF
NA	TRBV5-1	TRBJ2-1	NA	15	TGCGCCAGCAGCTTGACTGACAGTGCCTACAATGAGCAGTTCTTC	CASSLTDSAYNEQFF
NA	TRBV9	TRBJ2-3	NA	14	TGTGCCAGCAGCACAGACAAGATGCCAGATACGCAGTATTTT	CASSTDKMPDTQYF
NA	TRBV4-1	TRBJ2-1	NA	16	TGCGCCAGCAGCCAAGTTCTCCGTCGGGACTACAATGAGCAGTTCTTC	CASSQVLRRDYNEQFF
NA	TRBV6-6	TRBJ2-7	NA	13	TGTGCCAGCGGCATAGCCCCCTCCTACGAGCAGTACTTC	CASGIAPSYEQYF
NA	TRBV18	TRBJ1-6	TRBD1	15	TGTGCCAGCTCACCAAGTCTTCAGGGGGATTCACCCCTCCACTTT	CASSPSLQGDSPLHF
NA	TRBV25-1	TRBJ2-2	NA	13	TGTGCCAGCAGCGGGACGAACACCGGGGAGCTGTTTTTT	CASSGTNTGELFF
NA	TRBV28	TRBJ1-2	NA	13	TGTGCCAGCAGTTTAATCAGGGGTTATGGCTACACCTTC	CASSLIRGYGYTF
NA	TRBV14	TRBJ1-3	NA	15	TGTGCCAGCAGCGCCCCAGGGTTCTCTGGAAACACCATATATTTT	CASSAPGFSGNTIYF
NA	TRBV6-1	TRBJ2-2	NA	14	TGTGCCAGCAGTCCCGGGACCCTCACCGGGGAGCTGTTTTTT	CASSPGTLTGELFF
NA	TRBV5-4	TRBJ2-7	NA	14	TGTGCCAGCAGCCCGCGCGGTCAAACCTACGAGCAGTACTTC	CASSPRGQTYEQYF
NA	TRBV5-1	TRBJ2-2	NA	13	TGCGCCAGCAGCCGAATTTTAACCGGGGAGCTGTTTTTT	CASSRILTGELFF
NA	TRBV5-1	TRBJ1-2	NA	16	TGCGCCAGCAGCTTTACCCCTCTGACATCTAGAGAGGGCTACACCTTC	CASSFTPLTSREGYTF
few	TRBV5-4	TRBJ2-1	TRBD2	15	TGTGCCAGCAGCTTTTCGGGGGGGGTTTACAATGAGCAGTTCTTC	CASSFSGGVYNEQFF
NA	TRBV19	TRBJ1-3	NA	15	TGTGCCAGCACTCGACAAAGGACCGTCGGAAACACCATATATTTT	CASTRQRTVGNTIYF
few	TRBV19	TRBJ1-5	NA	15	TGTGCCAGTAGTGTCACGAGGGAACGCAATCAGCCCCAGCATTTT	CASSVTRERNQPQHF
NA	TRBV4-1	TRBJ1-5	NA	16	TGCGCCAGCAGCCAGAATCCAACAGGGAGGGGGCAGCCCCAGCATTTT	CASSQNPTGRGQPQHF
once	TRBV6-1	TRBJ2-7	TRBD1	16	TGTGCCAGCAGTGAAGGATGGGGACAGCTAAGTCACGAGCAGTACTTC	CASSEGWGQLSHEQYF
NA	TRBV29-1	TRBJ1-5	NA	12	TGCAGCGTTGGAGTAGGGGGTGGCCCCCAGCATTTT	CSVGVGGGPQHF
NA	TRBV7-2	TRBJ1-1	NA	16	TGTGCCAGCAGCGATCTAAGGCGGGGAGCTCGCACTGAAGCTTTCTTT	CASSDLRRGARTEAFF
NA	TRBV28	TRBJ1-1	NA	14	TGTGCCAGCACTCTGGGGGGGCGGAACACTGAAGCTTTCTTT	CASTLGGRNTEAFF
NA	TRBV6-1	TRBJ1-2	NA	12	TGTGCCAGCAGAGGCACTTACTATGGCTACACCTTC	CASRGTYYGYTF
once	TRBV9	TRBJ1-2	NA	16	TGTGCCAGCAGCGTAGTTTCGACCCCTACTAACTATGGCTACACCTTC	CASSVVSTPTNYGYTF
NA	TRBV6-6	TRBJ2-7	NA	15	TGTGCCAGCAGTTCCCTCCAGGCTTTTACCTACGAGCAGTACTTC	CASSSLQAFTYEQYF
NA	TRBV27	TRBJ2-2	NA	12	TGTGCCAGCAGTTTCGGGACCGGGGAGCTGTTTTTT	CASSFGTGELFF
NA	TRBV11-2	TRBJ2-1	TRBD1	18	TGTGCCAGCAGCTTAGCCGGTTTCGGACAGGGAACGTACAATGAGCAGTTCTTC	CASSLAGFGQGTYNEQFF
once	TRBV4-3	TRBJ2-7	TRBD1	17	TGCGCCAGCAGCCAAGTCGCGACAGGGGGCTCGGCCTACGAGCAGTACTTC	CASSQVATGGSAYEQYF
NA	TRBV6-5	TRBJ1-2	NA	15	TGTGCCAGCAGTTACTCAGGAGGGGCCAACTATGGCTACACCTTC	CASSYSGGANYGYTF
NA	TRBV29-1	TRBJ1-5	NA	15	TGCAGCGTTGAATTCGGGCAGGGAGGCAATCAGCCCCAGCATTTT	CSVEFGQGGNQPQHF
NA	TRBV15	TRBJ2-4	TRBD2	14	TGTGCCACCCGGGGGGGCGGGGCCAAAAACATTCAGTACTTC	CATRGGGAKNIQYF
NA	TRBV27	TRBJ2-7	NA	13	TGTGCCAGCAGCCCCGGGGTTTTGTACGAGCAGTACTTC	CASSPGVLYEQYF
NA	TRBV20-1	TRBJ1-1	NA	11	TGCAGTGCTAGTTTCCGGGGAGAAGCTTTCTTT	CSASFRGEAFF
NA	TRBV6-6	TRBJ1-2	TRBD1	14	TGTGCCAGCAGTGCCGACAGGGGGGACTATGGCTACACCTTC	CASSADRGDYGYTF
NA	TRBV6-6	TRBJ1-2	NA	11	TGTGCCAGCAGAAAGGACTATGGCTACACCTTC	CASRKDYGYTF
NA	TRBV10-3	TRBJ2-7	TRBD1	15	TGTGCCATCAGTGAGCTCGGACAGGGGACCTACGAGCAGTACTTC	CAISELGQGTYEQYF
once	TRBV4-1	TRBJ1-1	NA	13	TGCGCCAGCAGACCCCCGGGGAACACTGAAGCTTTCTTT	CASRPPGNTEAFF
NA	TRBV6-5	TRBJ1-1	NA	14	TGTGCCAGCAGTTACTCCCAGGGGTGGACTGAAGCTTTCTTT	CASSYSQGWTEAFF
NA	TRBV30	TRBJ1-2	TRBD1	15	TGTGCCTGGAGTGCCCCGACAGGGGGCGGCTATGGCTACACCTTC	CAWSAPTGGGYGYTF
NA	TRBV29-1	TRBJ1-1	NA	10	TGCAGCGTTGGGACTGCGGGGGCTTTCTTT	CSVGTAGAFF